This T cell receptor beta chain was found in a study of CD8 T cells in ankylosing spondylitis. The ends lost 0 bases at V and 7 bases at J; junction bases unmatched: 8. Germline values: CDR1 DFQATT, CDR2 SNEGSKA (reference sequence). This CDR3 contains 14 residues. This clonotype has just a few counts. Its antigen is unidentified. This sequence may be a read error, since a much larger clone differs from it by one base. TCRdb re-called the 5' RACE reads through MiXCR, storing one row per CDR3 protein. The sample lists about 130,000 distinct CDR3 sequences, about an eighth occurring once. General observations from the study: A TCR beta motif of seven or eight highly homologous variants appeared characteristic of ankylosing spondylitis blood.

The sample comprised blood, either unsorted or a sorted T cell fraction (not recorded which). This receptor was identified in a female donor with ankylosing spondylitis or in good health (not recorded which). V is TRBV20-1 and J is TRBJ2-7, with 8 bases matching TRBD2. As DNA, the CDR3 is TGCAGTGCTAGAGACCCAGCGGGAGCGGAAGAGCAGTACTTC. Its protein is CSARDPAGAEEQYF.